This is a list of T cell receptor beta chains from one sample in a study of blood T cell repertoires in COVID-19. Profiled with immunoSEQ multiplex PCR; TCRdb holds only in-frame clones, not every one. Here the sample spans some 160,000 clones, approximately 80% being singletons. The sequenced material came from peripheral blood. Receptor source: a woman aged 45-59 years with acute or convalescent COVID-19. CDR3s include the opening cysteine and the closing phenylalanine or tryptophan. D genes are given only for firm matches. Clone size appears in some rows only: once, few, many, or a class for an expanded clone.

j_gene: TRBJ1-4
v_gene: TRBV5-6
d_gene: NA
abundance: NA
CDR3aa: CASSLEGRKADNEKLFF
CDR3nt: TGTGCCAGCAGCTTGGAAGGGAGGAAGGCGGATAATGAAAAACTGTTTTTT

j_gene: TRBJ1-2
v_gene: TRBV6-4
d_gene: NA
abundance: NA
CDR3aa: CASSDTTGPGGYTF
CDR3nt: TGTGCCAGCAGTGACACGACAGGCCCGGGTGGCTACACCTTC

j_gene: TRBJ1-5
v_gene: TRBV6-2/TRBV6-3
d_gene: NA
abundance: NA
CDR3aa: CASSYAGLGNQPQHF
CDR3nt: TGTGCCAGCAGTTATGCAGGTTTGGGCAATCAGCCCCAGCATTTT

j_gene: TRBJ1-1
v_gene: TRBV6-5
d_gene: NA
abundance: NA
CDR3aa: CASSYSLMSSTEAFF
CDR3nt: TGTGCCAGCAGTTACTCCCTAATGTCAAGCACTGAAGCTTTCTTT

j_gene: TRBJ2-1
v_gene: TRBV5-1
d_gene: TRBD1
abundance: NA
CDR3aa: CASGQGVNEQFF
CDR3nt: TGCGCCAGCGGGCAGGGGGTCAATGAGCAGTTCTTC

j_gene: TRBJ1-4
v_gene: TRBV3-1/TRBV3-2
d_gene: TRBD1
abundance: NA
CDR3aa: CASSRFPPGQGALDEKLFF
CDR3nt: TGTGCCAGCAGCCGTTTCCCCCCGGGACAGGGGGCATTGGATGAAAAACTGTTTTTT

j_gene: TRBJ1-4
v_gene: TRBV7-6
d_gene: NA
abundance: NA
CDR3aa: CASRTSNEKLFF
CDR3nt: TGTGCCAGCAGAACCAGTAATGAAAAACTGTTTTTT

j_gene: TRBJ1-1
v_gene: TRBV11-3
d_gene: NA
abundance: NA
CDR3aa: CASSPRGTMNTEAFF
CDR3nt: TGTGCCAGCAGCCCAAGGGGCACGATGAACACTGAAGCTTTCTTT

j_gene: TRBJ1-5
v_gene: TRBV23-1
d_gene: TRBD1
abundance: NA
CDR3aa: CASKSRQGDQPQHF
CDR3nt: TGCGCCAGCAAATCGAGACAGGGCGACCAGCCCCAGCATTTT

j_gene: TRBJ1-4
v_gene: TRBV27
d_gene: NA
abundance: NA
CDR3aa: CASTSFGGTATNEKLFF
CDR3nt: TGTGCCAGCACCTCCTTCGGGGGAACAGCAACTAATGAAAAACTGTTTTTT

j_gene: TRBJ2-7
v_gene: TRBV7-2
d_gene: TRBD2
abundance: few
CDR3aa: CASSPRGVQPYEQYF
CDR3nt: TGTGCCAGCAGCCCCCGGGGGGTCCAACCCTACGAGCAGTACTTC

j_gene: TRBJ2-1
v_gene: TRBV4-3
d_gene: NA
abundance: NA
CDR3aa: CASSQEETGEQFF
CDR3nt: TGCGCCAGCAGCCAGGAGGAGACTGGTGAGCAGTTCTTC

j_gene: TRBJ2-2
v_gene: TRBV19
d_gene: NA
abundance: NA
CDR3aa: CASRGQGTGELFF
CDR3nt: TGTGCCAGTAGGGGTCAGGGCACCGGGGAGCTGTTTTTT

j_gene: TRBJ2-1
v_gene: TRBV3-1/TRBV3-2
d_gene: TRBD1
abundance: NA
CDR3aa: CASSQGDQTGGDEQFF
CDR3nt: TGTGCCAGCAGCCAAGGAGACCAGACAGGGGGGGATGAGCAGTTCTTC

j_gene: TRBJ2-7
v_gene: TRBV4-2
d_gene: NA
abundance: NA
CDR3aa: CASSQGFTRRRYEQYF
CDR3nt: TGTGCCAGCAGCCAAGGCTTTACAAGGAGGAGGTACGAGCAGTACTTC

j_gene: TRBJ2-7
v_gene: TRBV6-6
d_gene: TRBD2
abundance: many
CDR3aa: CASSFAAGERYEQYF
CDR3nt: TGTGCCAGCAGTTTTGCTGCGGGGGAGCGTTACGAGCAGTACTTC

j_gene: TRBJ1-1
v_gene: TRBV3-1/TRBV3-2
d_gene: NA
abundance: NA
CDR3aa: CASSQRVAGTEAFF
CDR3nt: TGTGCCAGCAGCCAACGCGTAGCGGGCACTGAAGCTTTCTTT

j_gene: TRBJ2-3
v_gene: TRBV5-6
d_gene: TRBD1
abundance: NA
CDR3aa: CASSLGTGGTDTQYF
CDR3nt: TGTGCCAGCAGCTTGGGGACAGGGGGCACAGATACGCAGTATTTT

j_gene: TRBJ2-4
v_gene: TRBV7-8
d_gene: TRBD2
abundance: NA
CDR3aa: CASSATTSGGSYIQYF
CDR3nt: TGTGCCAGCAGCGCAACGACTAGCGGGGGATCGTACATTCAGTACTTC

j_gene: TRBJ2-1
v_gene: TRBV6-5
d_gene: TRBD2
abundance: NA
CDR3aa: CASRETSGVYNEQFF
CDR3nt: TGTGCCAGCAGGGAGACTAGCGGGGTATACAATGAGCAGTTCTTC

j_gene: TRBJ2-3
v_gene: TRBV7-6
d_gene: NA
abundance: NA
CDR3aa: CASSSISGDDTQYF
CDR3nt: TGTGCCAGCAGCTCCATTTCAGGGGATGATACGCAGTATTTT

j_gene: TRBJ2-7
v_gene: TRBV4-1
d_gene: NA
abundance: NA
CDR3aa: CASSHPDRLSYEQYF
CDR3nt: TGCGCCAGCAGCCACCCGGACAGACTTTCCTACGAGCAGTACTTC

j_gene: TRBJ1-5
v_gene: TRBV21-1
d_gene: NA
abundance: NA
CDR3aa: CASRINRSGLEGNQPQHF
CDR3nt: TGTGCCAGCAGGATAAATAGGTCGGGACTTGAGGGCAATCAGCCCCAGCATTTT

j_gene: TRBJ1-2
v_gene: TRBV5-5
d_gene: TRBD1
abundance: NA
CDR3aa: CASSHRGHGYTF
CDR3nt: TGTGCCAGCAGCCATAGGGGGCACGGCTACACCTTC

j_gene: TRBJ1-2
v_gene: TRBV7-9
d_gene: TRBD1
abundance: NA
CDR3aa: CASSTTPGTGGLGYGYTF
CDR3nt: TGTGCCAGCAGCACTACTCCCGGGACAGGGGGCCTGGGGTATGGCTACACCTTC

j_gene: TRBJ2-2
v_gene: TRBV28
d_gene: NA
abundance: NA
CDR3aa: CASLSGNTGELFF
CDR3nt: TGTGCCAGCCTTAGCGGGAACACCGGGGAGCTGTTTTTT

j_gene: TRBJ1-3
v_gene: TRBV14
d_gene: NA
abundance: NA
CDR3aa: CASSQRHSSGNTIYF
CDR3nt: TGTGCCAGCAGCCAGCGACACAGCTCTGGAAACACCATATATTTT

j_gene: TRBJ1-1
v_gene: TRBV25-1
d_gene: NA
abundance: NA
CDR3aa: CASSDSTQGDTEAFF
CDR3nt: TGTGCCAGCAGTGATAGTACCCAGGGCGACACTGAAGCTTTCTTT

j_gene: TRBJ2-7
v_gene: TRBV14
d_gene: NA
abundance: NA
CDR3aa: CASSFSGYEQYF
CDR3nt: TGTGCCAGCAGCTTCTCGGGCTACGAGCAGTACTTC

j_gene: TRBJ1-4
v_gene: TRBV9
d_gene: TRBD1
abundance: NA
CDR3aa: CASSPGQGTNEKLFF
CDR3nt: TGTGCCAGCAGCCCCGGACAGGGGACTAATGAAAAACTGTTTTTT

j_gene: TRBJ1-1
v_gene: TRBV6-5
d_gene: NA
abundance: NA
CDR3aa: CASSLFVLDTEAFF
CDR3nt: TGTGCCAGCAGTCTTTTTGTCCTAGACACTGAAGCTTTCTTT

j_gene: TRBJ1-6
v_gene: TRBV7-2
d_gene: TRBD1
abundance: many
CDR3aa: CASSLKGAGSPLHF
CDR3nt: TGTGCCAGCAGCTTAAAGGGGGCCGGTTCACCCCTCCACTTT

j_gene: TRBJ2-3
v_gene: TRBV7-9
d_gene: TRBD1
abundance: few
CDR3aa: CASSLNLIQGAQDTQYF
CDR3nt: TGTGCCAGCAGCTTAAACCTAATACAGGGGGCCCAAGATACGCAGTATTTT

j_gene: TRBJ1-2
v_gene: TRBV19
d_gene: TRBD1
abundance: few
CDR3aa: CASTRTGTGPPYGYTF
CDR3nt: TGTGCCAGTACTAGAACCGGGACAGGGCCCCCCTATGGCTACACCTTC

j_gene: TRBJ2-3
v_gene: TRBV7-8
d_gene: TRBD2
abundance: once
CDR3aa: CASSISGGVLGTQYF
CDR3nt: TGTGCCAGCAGCATTAGCGGGGGGGTCCTCGGTACGCAGTATTTT

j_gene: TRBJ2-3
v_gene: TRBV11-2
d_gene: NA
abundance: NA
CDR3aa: CASSSKYGVTDTQYF
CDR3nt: TGTGCCAGCAGCTCCAAATACGGGGTCACAGATACGCAGTATTTT

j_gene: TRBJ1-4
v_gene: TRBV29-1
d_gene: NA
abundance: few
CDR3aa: CSVETVNEKLFF
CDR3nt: TGCAGCGTTGAAACAGTTAATGAAAAACTGTTTTTT

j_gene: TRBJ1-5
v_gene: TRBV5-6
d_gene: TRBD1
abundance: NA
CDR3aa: CASSLGQGHQPQHF
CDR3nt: TGTGCCAGCAGCTTGGGACAGGGGCATCAGCCCCAGCATTTT